The source of this TCR beta chain is a study of blood T cell repertoires in COVID-19. Whole-study context: Both acute and convalescent COVID-19 samples were obtained from the United States, Italy and Spain. Sources were T cells, B-cell-depleted T cells, or PBMCs; the material itself was cDNA or gDNA.

The length of the CDR3 is 14 residues. V was cut by 6 bases and J by 7 bases, with 18 bases left in between. CDR1 and CDR2 (germline): MNHEY, SMNVEV (reference sequence). Methods used by the authors: By means of reference gene primer amplification, nucleated cell counts were estimated. The repertoire was sequenced with immunoSEQ multiplex PCR; TCRdb's copy has only in-frame clones and lacks some. Clonal size and the V and J genes are those of that table, whereas D and trimming came from the DNA. Counted here are about 200,000 clones, roughly 84% occurring once; the ten biggest clones make up 6.2%. This clonotype was obtained from a middle-aged woman who had recovered from COVID-19. J is TRBJ1-2 and V is TRBV27; tentatively, D is TRBD1 (5 bases). The specimen sequenced was peripheral blood. The CDR3 sequence is CASRIGTLPGGYTF. DNA for the CDR3: TGTGCCAGCAGAATAGGGACTCTCCCGGGTGGCTACACCTTC.